A single sample is the source of the 11 T cell receptor beta chains below, sequenced in a study of cytomegalovirus exposure and HLA in healthy donors. Use of 60 Vbeta and 13 Jbeta primers characterized the PCR. TCRdb keeps only in-frame clones here, not all; method: immunoSEQ multiplex PCR. The repertoire has 130,000 or so clones, 65% to 75% of them found once; the top ten carry 5.5% to 7%. Sequences were obtained from PBMCs. These TCRs come from a man aged 35 to 55 in good health and CMV-seropositive.

The chain has TRBV6-6 and TRBJ1-4, with TRBD1 matching over 7 bases. The J segment lost 7 bases and the V segment lost 0 bases, leaving 8 bases of the junction unmatched. The CDR3 spans 16 residues. Germline V gives CDR1 MNHNY, CDR2 SVGAGI (reference sequence). CDR3 sequence: CASSYSFAGGSEKLFF. The DNA for the CDR3 is TGTGCCAGCAGTTACTCATTCGCAGGGGGGAGTGAAAAACTGTTTTTT.

The CDR3 is CSVEGTGKSEQYF. The CDR3 bases are TGCAGCGTTGAAGGGACAGGGAAAAGCGAGCAGTACTTC. The V call is TRBV29-1, the J call TRBJ2-7; 8 bases match TRBD1. Germline V lookup: CDR1 SQVTM, CDR2 ANQGSEA. CDR3 length: 13 residues. Trimming at V came to 1 base and at J to 6 bases, leaving 5 bases not matched to a gene.

This clone showed up just a few times. CDR3 sequence: CASSLGDRETDTQYF. In DNA form, the CDR3 reads TGCGCCAGCAGCTTGGGGGACAGGGAGACAGATACGCAGTATTTT. V is TRBV5-1 and J is TRBJ2-3; 9 nucleotides line up with TRBD1. The CDR3 totals 15 residues. CDR1 is SGHRS, CDR2 YFSETQ, per germline. V trimming: 0 bases; J trimming: 3 bases; junction bases outside the gene matches: 2.

This clone was recorded a few times. The V gene is TRBV14, the J gene TRBJ2-7; 7 bases agree with TRBD1. Germline assignment: CDR1 SGHDN and CDR2 FVKESK. After removal of 0 bases from V and 5 bases from J, the junction contained 4 bases not matched to a gene. The CDR3 totals 14 residues. The CDR3 is CASSQDSGGDEQYF. The CDR3 DNA reads as TGTGCCAGCAGCCAAGATTCAGGGGGTGACGAGCAGTACTTC.

Details on this clone: The final CDR3 position lacks the conserved phenylalanine or tryptophan, pointing to a likely read error. The DNA is omitted, as the CDR3 cannot be located on it reliably, and the CDR3 follows TCRdb's listing. The chain carries TRBV4-2 and TRBJ1-2; the tabulated D call, TRBD1, remains unverified against the DNA. The germline gives CDR1 LGHNA, CDR2 YNFKEQ. Including both end residues, the CDR3 is 12 amino acids long. CDR3 protein: CASSQSGRSPSL.

The gene calls are TRBV28 and TRBJ1-2, with a tentative D call TRBD1 (5 bases). Per the germline V gene, CDR1 is MDHEN and CDR2 is SYDVKM. The ends were cut back, 6 bases at V and 6 bases at J, with 11 bases in the middle. The CDR3 is 12 amino acids. CDR3 DNA: TGTGCCAGCAGCCAGGGACTGGATGGCTACACCTTC. Its translation is CASSQGLDGYTF.

This chain uses TRBV28 with TRBJ2-3, with TRBD1 matching 8 bases. Germline V gene data show CDR1 as MDHEN and CDR2 as SYDVKM. V dropped 6 bases and J dropped 3; count of bases not matched to a gene: 2. The length of the CDR3 is 13 residues. CDR3 sequence (DNA): TGTGCCAGCAGCGGACAGGGTACAGATACGCAGTATTTT. Its translation is CASSGQGTDTQYF.

This chain uses TRBV19 with TRBJ1-3; the D is unclear. The CDR3 loop spans 17 amino acids. With 7 bases removed from V and 0 bases from J, the gap between germline ends came to 19 bases. CDR1 LNHDA and CDR2 SQIVND come from the germline V gene (reference sequence). CDR3 amino acids: CASTLLANPSSGNTIYF. CDR3 coding DNA: TGTGCCAGTACCCTCCTCGCTAACCCTAGCTCTGGAAACACCATATATTTT.

By sample share, this clone is medium-sized. The gene calls are TRBV5-4 and TRBJ2-1; 9 nucleotides align to TRBD2. This CDR3 is built from 16 residues. Germline V CDR1 and CDR2: SGHNT, YYREEE (reference sequence). Trimming at V came to 3 bases and at J to 2 bases, leaving 6 bases not matched to a gene. CDR3 bases: TGTGCCAGCAGCTCTTTGCGGGGGGGCGCCTACAATGAGCAGTTCTTC. Protein product: CASSSLRGGAYNEQFF.

The chain uses TRBV6-6 and TRBJ2-3; TRBD2 agrees at 7 bases. The V segment lost 5 bases and the J segment 4 bases; nucleotides outside the gene matches: 0. CDR1 is MNHNY and CDR2 is SVGAGI in the germline V gene (reference sequence). There are 12 residues in the CDR3. CDR3 in DNA: TGTGCCAGCAGTGGACTAGCAGATACGCAGTATTTT. It codes for CASSGLADTQYF.

The chain combines TRBV27 with TRBJ2-3, with 10 positions matching TRBD2. The CDR3 spans 16 residues. Germline CDR1 and CDR2: MNHEY and SMNVEV (reference sequence). After removal of 5 bases from V and 0 bases from J, the junction contained 5 bases not matched to a gene. The CDR3 loop is CASSTLAGASTDTQYF. DNA for the CDR3: TGTGCCAGCAGTACCCTAGCGGGAGCCAGCACAGATACGCAGTATTTT.